Each of the 32 T cell receptor beta chains below was sequenced from the same sample in a study of blood T cells in healthy people across ages. The second PCR ran about 6 to 12 cycles with a sample-barcoded 5' primer and J-beta primers. TCRdb reprocessed the 5' RACE reads with MiXCR, giving one entry per CDR3 protein. The data contain around 580,000 distinct CDR3 sequences, roughly 48% of them singletons. The specimen was blood. The receptor source for this set is a man older than 75 in good health.

This clonotype was seen more than once but under ten times. The chain is built from TRBV10-3 and TRBJ1-3; a possible D gene is TRBD1 (5 bases). Germline loops: CDR1 ENHRY, CDR2 SYGVKD. V was shortened by 8 bases and J by 2 bases, with 16 bases between the two germline ends. The length of the CDR3 is 15 residues. CDR3 amino acids: CAIGPTSTAGNTIYF. CDR3 sequence (DNA): TGTGCCATCGGTCCCACTTCGACAGCTGGAAACACCATATATTTT.

This rearrangement joins TRBV7-9 to TRBJ2-1, with D possibly TRBD2 on 7 matching bases. This CDR3 contains 15 residues. Trimming took 8 bases from V and 2 from J, leaving 16 bases between them. Germline V gene lookup returns CDR1 SEHNR and CDR2 FQNEAQ (reference sequence). The CDR3 loop is CASDTRGGPYNEQFF. In DNA form, the CDR3 reads TGTGCCAGCGACACCCGCGGGGGCCCCTACAATGAGCAGTTCTTC. Filled out from reference TRBV7-9 and TRBJ2-1, the complete variable domain reads DTGVSQNPRHKITKRGQNVTFRCDPISEHNRLYWYRQTLGQGPEFLTYFQNEAQLEKSRLLSDRFSAERPKGSFSTLEIQRTEQGDSAMYLCASDTRGGPYNEQFFGPGTRLTVL.

This clonotype was detected only a few times. The CDR3, as DNA: TGCGCCAGCAGCCAGACAACTAGCGGGGGGGCAGATACGCAGTATTTT. Translated: CASSQTTSGGADTQYF. This chain joins TRBV4-3 and TRBJ2-3, with TRBD2 identical over 13 bases. Germline-derived CDR1 and CDR2 are LGHNA and YSLEER. Trimming removed 3 bases from V and 4 bases from J; junction bases left unmatched: 4. CDR3 length equals 16 residues.

The chain is built from TRBV5-1 and TRBJ1-1, with 8 bases that match TRBD1. Germline V gene sequence: CDR1 SGHRS, CDR2 YFSETQ. After removal of 4 bases from V and 6 bases from J, the junction contained 11 bases not matched to a gene. The CDR3 is 15 residues long. CDR3 nucleotide sequence: TGCGCCAGCAGCAAAGGACAGGGTAGGTTTGCTGAAGCTTTCTTT. This codes for CASSKGQGRFAEAFF.

The rearrangement joins TRBV5-5 to TRBJ2-3, with D hard to call. The germline gives CDR1 SGHKS, CDR2 YYEKEE (reference sequence). Trimming pared 0 bases from V and 6 bases from J, leaving 17 bases between. This CDR3 has 16 amino acids. The CDR3 is CASSLGDRFKRDTQYF. As DNA, the CDR3 is TGTGCCAGCAGCTTGGGGGATAGATTCAAGAGGGATACGCAGTATTTT.

This clonotype was found a few times. The chain recombines TRBV6-5 with TRBJ2-5, with D maybe TRBD2 (6 bases). V dropped 4 bases and J dropped 4 bases, with 22 bases sitting between them. The CDR3 is made up of 17 amino acids. Looked up from germline, CDR1 is MNHEY and CDR2 is SVGAGI. CDR3 residues: CASSSPRLAGLGETQYF. The CDR3 nucleotides are TGTGCCAGCAGTTCCCCCCGTTTGGCGGGATTAGGAGAGACCCAGTACTTC.

The V call is TRBV19, the J call TRBJ1-2; tentative D call: TRBD1 (6 bases). CDR3 length equals 12 residues. In germline, CDR1 is LNHDA, CDR2 SQIVND (reference sequence). With 3 bases removed from V and 10 bases from J, the gap between germline ends came to 12 bases. The CDR3 loop is CASSMPQGTYTF. CDR3 in DNA: TGTGCCAGTAGTATGCCCCAGGGGACCTACACCTTC. Drawing the rest from reference TRBV19 and TRBJ1-2, the complete variable domain is DGGITQSPKYLFRKEGQNVTLSCEQNLNHDAMYWYRQDPGQGLRLIYYSQIVNDFQKGDIAEGYSVSREKKESFPLTVTSAQKNPTAFYLCASSMPQGTYTFGSGTRLTVV.

This chain connects TRBV5-1 to TRBJ2-4; tentatively, D is TRBD2 (5 bases). The DNA end is a closer match to TRBJ2-7, so the J assignment may be wrong. Germline CDR1 SGHRS, CDR2 YFSETQ. There are 14 residues in the CDR3. The CDR3 spells CASSSPAEAYEQYF. The CDR3, as DNA: TGCGCCAGCAGCTCTCCAGCGGAGGCCTACGAGCAGTACTTC.

The DNA of the CDR3 is TGTGCCAGCAGTGAAGGGGGCGGACAGGGCTACGAGCAGTACTTC. Translating gives CASSEGGGQGYEQYF. V usage is TRBV25-1 and J usage is TRBJ2-5; 8 nucleotides line up with TRBD1. The J call is uncertain, as TRBJ2-7 better fits the DNA end. Germline V CDR1 and CDR2: MGHDK, SYGVNS. CDR3 length: 15 amino acids.

The chain has TRBV14 and TRBJ2-3, with 14 bases that match TRBD2. The CDR3 is 15 amino acids. Per germline, CDR1 SGHDN and CDR2 FVKESK. With 4 bases clipped from V and 7 bases from J, the junction kept 4 bases outside the gene matches. CDR3 nucleotide sequence: TGTGCCAGCAGCCGCGGGACTAGCGGGGGATATACGCAGTATTTT. Residues: CASSRGTSGGYTQYF. The variable domain in full, with the rest retrieved from reference TRBV14 and TRBJ2-3, is EAGVTQFPSHSVIEKGQTVTLRCDPISGHDNLYWYRRVMGKEIKFLLHFVKESKQDESGMPNNRFLAERTGGTYSTLKVQPAELEDSGVYFCASSRGTSGGYTQYFGPGTRLTVL.

The chain recombines TRBV27 with TRBJ1-1, with no clear D. Per the germline V gene, CDR1 is MNHEY and CDR2 is SMNVEV (reference sequence). Between the trimmed V and J ends, which lost 5 bases and 3 bases, there was a span of 16 bases. The CDR3 covers 15 residues. CDR3 DNA sequence: TGTGCCAGCAGTCCCCGGGCCCCGGCATACACTGAAGCTTTCTTT. Encoded protein: CASSPRAPAYTEAFF.

As for this clonotype: A junction end diverges from the germline sequence, so it may reflect a read error. The chain recombines TRBV7-9 with TRBJ2-5; D could derive from TRBD1 or TRBD2 (5 bases each). The last part of the DNA fits TRBJ2-7 better; the J call may be wrong. The CDR3 has 13 amino acids. Germline V CDR1 and CDR2: SEHNR, FQNEAQ (reference sequence). The CDR3 is CASSPGTSNEQYF. CDR3 coding DNA: TGTGCCAGCAGCCCCGGGACCTCCAACGAGCAGTACTTC.

CDR3 nucleotide sequence: TGCAGTGCTAGAAACGATGAGCAGTTCTTC. This gives the protein CSARNDEQFF. The V and J genes are TRBV20-1 and TRBJ2-1; D is uncertain. CDR1 and CDR2 (germline): DFQATT, SNEGSKA (reference sequence). The CDR3 runs to 10 residues. V was trimmed by 2 bases and J by 8 bases, leaving 4 bases between them.

The chain carries TRBV9 and TRBJ2-5; D unclear. With 3 bases removed from V and 1 base from J, the gap between germline ends came to 7 bases. Germline CDR1 is SGDLS and CDR2 is YYNGEE. This CDR3 has 13 amino acids. In nucleotides, the CDR3 is TGTGCCAGCAGCGGGGTAGCCCAAGAGACCCAGTACTTC. Translating it yields CASSGVAQETQYF.

This clonotype was observed a few times. This chain links TRBV10-3 with TRBJ2-7; D gene uncertain. Germline V gene sequence: CDR1 ENHRY, CDR2 SYGVKD. V was pared by 4 bases and J by 5 bases, with 6 bases between. This CDR3 region has 11 residues. The CDR3 sequence: CAISGINEQYF. In nucleotides, the CDR3 is TGTGCCATCAGTGGGATTAACGAGCAGTACTTC.

The chain couples TRBV20-1 to TRBJ2-3, with 8 bases that match TRBD2. Unmatched junction bases numbered 9, after V lost 3 bases and J lost 1 base. The CDR3 is 16 amino acids. Germline assignment: CDR1 DFQATT and CDR2 SNEGSKA (reference sequence). CDR3: CSASLTGGSGTDTQYF. As DNA, the CDR3 is TGCAGTGCTAGTTTAACGGGAGGGAGTGGCACAGATACGCAGTATTTT.

This clonotype was seen many times. The rearrangement joins TRBV6-6 to TRBJ2-1, with D uncertain. V was shortened by 2 bases and J by 9 bases, with 8 bases between the two germline ends. This CDR3 region has 12 residues. Germline-derived CDR1 and CDR2 are MNHNY and SVGAGI (reference sequence). The DNA of the CDR3 is TGTGCCAGCAGTTACACTTACCGTGAGCAGTTCTTC. Its translation: CASSYTYREQFF.

Of note for this clonotype: This may be a read error: a much more frequent sequence differs by one nucleotide. The chain is built from TRBV6-5 and TRBJ2-5, with D uncertain. V lost 0 bases, J lost 1 base, and 9 bases lay in between. The CDR3 spans 15 residues. Germline CDR1 is MNHEY and CDR2 is SVGAGI. CDR3 sequence: CASSYSTGSQETQYF. As DNA, the CDR3 is TGTGCCAGCAGTTACTCGACTGGCAGCCAAGAGACCCAGTACTTC.

The chain recombines TRBV14 with TRBJ2-4, with a weak D call TRBD1 (5 bases). Germline CDR1 reads SGHDN; CDR2 reads FVKESK. V was shortened by 5 bases and J by 0 bases, with 14 bases between the two germline ends. The CDR3 length is 16 residues. CDR3 protein: CASSEGSTVAKNIQYF. CDR3 coding DNA: TGTGCCAGCAGCGAAGGGTCGACAGTAGCCAAAAACATTCAGTACTTC. The full variable domain, in which reference TRBV14 and TRBJ2-4 provide the parts outside the CDR3, is EAGVTQFPSHSVIEKGQTVTLRCDPISGHDNLYWYRRVMGKEIKFLLHFVKESKQDESGMPNNRFLAERTGGTYSTLKVQPAELEDSGVYFCASSEGSTVAKNIQYFGAGTRLSVL.

Of note for this clonotype: Given a much more abundant clone one base away, this may be a read error. The genes are TRBV6-6 and TRBJ2-2; D is uncertain. CDR3 length equals 13 residues. Germline CDR1 is MNHNY and CDR2 is SVGAGI (reference sequence). V was trimmed by 6 bases and J by 7 bases, leaving 12 bases between them. The CDR3 loop is CASSRLGIGELFF. CDR3 nucleotides: TGTGCCAGCAGCCGCCTCGGCATCGGGGAGCTGTTTTTT.

The V gene is TRBV6-2 or TRBV6-3, the J gene TRBJ2-1; 8 nucleotides line up with TRBD2. Gene TRBJ2-7 matches the end of the DNA better, so the J call may be wrong. Germline V gene sequence: CDR1 MNHEY, CDR2 SVGEGT. The CDR3 contains 15 residues. The CDR3 DNA follows: TGTGCCAGCGGGCAGGGCAGCGGGAGCTACAATGAGCAGTACTTC. Residues: CASGQGSGSYNEQYF.

This clonotype has a single count. The junction does not match germline at one end; this may be a read error. The chain combines TRBV27 with TRBJ2-4, with TRBD1 identical over 8 bases. Germline values: CDR1 MNHEY, CDR2 SMNVEV (reference sequence). This CDR3 has 14 amino acids. The CDR3 DNA follows: TGTGCCGGCAGTTCCGGACAGGGCCGCGTGGAGCAGTACTTC. It is translated as CAGSSGQGRVEQYF.

This clonotype was detected a few times. The chain employs TRBV4-3 and TRBJ1-2; D perhaps matches TRBD1 (5 bases). The CDR3 has 14 residues. CDR1 is LGHNA, CDR2 YSLEER, per germline. V lost 1 base to trimming and J lost 8 bases, with 14 bases between them. Here the CDR3 reads CASSQGLTRGGYTF. Here the CDR3 DNA reads TGCGCCAGCAGCCAAGGTCTCACGCGGGGCGGCTACACCTTC.

A few counts support this clonotype. The V gene is TRBV20-1, the J gene TRBJ2-7; 7 bases fit TRBD1. With 2 bases clipped from V and 2 bases from J, the junction kept 9 bases outside the gene matches. The CDR3 has 15 residues. Germline V CDR1 and CDR2: DFQATT, SNEGSKA (reference sequence). CDR3 coding DNA: TGCAGTGCTAGAAAGCCGGGACAGCCGGCCTACGAGCAGTACTTC. Translated, it gives CSARKPGQPAYEQYF.

This clonotype was seen ten or more times. This rearrangement joins TRBV6-2 or TRBV6-3 to TRBJ1-2; 9 positions match TRBD1. The trim removed 8 bases at V and 10 bases at J, leaving 5 bases unmatched. The CDR3 has 11 amino acids. Germline CDR1 is MNHEY and CDR2 is SVGEGT. CDR3 loop: CASRDREPYTF. The CDR3, as DNA: TGTGCCAGCCGGGACAGGGAGCCCTACACCTTC.

This sequence joins TRBV7-2 and TRBJ2-3; tentatively, D is TRBD2 (5 bases). CDR3 size: 16 residues. V dropped 5 bases and J dropped 0 bases, with 15 bases sitting between them. Germline-derived CDR1 and CDR2 are SGHTA and FQGNSA. CDR3 loop: CASSVDSQRSTDTQYF. DNA of the CDR3: TGTGCCAGCAGCGTAGATAGTCAGCGGAGCACAGATACGCAGTATTTT.

The chain combines TRBV7-2 with TRBJ2-3, with 7 bases that match TRBD2. Per germline, CDR1 SGHTA and CDR2 FQGNSA. The CDR3 loop spans 18 amino acids. V gave up 3 bases and J gave up 0 bases; unmatched junction bases: 12. CDR3 region: CASSLVASGGTSTDTQYF. CDR3 sequence (DNA): TGTGCCAGCAGCTTGGTTGCTAGCGGAGGGACTAGCACAGATACGCAGTATTTT.

The chain combines TRBV12-3 or TRBV12-4 with TRBJ2-7; D gene unclear. With 0 bases removed from V and 6 bases from J, the gap between germline ends came to 12 bases. This CDR3 is built from 14 residues. CDR3 sequence: CASSLAEQWGEQYF. The CDR3 DNA is TGTGCCAGCAGTTTAGCGGAACAGTGGGGCGAGCAGTACTTC.

The rearrangement uses TRBV10-3 and TRBJ2-4; TRBD1 aligns across 8 bases. With the DNA end fitting TRBJ2-7 better, the J assignment may be wrong. The germline V gene encodes CDR1 ENHRY and CDR2 SYGVKD. The CDR3 extends over 13 amino acids. This chain's CDR3 is CAIAGGEPYEQYF. CDR3 DNA: TGTGCCATCGCAGGGGGCGAACCCTACGAGCAGTACTTC.

This clonotype was found a few times. The chain couples TRBV12-3 or TRBV12-4 to TRBJ2-1, with a tentative D call TRBD1 (7 bases). This CDR3 region has 12 residues. Trimming removed 7 bases from V and 8 bases from J, with 12 bases in between. CDR3 in DNA: TGTGCCAGCATAAGGAGGGGGCATGAGCAGTTCTTC. Its translation is CASIRRGHEQFF.

This chain joins TRBV29-1 and TRBJ2-3, with 7 bases identical to TRBD2. J gave up 0 bases and V 6 bases, and 15 bases lay outside the gene matches. The germline gives CDR1 SQVTM, CDR2 ANQGSEA. This CDR3 spans 17 amino acids. CDR3 residues: CSVTPAGDNPSTDTQYF. CDR3 sequence (DNA): TGCAGCGTCACCCCTGCGGGAGATAATCCCAGCACAGATACGCAGTATTTT.

The chain joins TRBV7-3 to TRBJ1-2; tentative D call: TRBD1 (6 bases). Trimming removed 5 bases from V and 4 bases from J, with 11 bases in between. Germline V gives CDR1 SGHTA, CDR2 FQGTGA. The CDR3 runs 13 residues. The chain's CDR3 is CASSQGGAYGYTF. DNA of the CDR3: TGTGCCAGCAGCCAAGGGGGGGCCTATGGCTACACCTTC. The full variable domain, completed using reference TRBV7-3 and TRBJ1-2, is GAGVSQTPSNKVTEKGKYVELRCDPISGHTALYWYRQSLGQGPEFLIYFQGTGAADDSGLPNDRFFAVRPEGSVSTLKIQRTERGDSAVYLCASSQGGAYGYTFGSGTRLTVV.